This TCR beta chain was captured in a study of graft-versus-host responses after intestinal transplantation. The protocol was immunoSEQ multiplex PCR, while the TCRdb copy is restricted to in-frame clones and leaves out a portion. The data show approximately 70,000 clones, with roughly 84% seen just once and less than 0.45% held by the top ten. Turning to this clone: The antigen is not known.

The TCR was taken from a human donor who was the organ donor for an intestinal transplant. The sequences come from unstimulated CD4+ T cells sorted from spleen or lymph node cells, collected before transplant.

CDR3 DNA: TGTGCCAGCAGTGAACCCGGGACAGGGAATGAGCAGTTCTTC. Protein: CASSEPGTGNEQFF. The gene calls are TRBV25-1 and TRBJ2-1; 9 positions agree with TRBD1. Germline CDR1 reads MGHDK; CDR2 reads SYGVNS. With 2 bases clipped from V and 7 bases from J, the junction kept 3 bases outside the gene matches. The CDR3 contains 14 residues.